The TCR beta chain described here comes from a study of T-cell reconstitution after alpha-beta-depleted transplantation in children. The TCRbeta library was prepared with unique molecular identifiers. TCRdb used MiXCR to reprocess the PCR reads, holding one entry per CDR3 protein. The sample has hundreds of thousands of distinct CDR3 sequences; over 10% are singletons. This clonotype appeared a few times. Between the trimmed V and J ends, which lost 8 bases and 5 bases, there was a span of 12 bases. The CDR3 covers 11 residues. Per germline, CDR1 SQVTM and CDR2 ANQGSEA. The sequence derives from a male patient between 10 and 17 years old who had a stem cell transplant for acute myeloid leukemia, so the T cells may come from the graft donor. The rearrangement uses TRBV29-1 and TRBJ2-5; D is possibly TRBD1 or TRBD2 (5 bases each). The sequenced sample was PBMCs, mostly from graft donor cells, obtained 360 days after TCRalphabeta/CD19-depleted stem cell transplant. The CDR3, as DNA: TGCAGCAACCCCTGGGGGGAGACCCAGTACTTC. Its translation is CSNPWGETQYF.